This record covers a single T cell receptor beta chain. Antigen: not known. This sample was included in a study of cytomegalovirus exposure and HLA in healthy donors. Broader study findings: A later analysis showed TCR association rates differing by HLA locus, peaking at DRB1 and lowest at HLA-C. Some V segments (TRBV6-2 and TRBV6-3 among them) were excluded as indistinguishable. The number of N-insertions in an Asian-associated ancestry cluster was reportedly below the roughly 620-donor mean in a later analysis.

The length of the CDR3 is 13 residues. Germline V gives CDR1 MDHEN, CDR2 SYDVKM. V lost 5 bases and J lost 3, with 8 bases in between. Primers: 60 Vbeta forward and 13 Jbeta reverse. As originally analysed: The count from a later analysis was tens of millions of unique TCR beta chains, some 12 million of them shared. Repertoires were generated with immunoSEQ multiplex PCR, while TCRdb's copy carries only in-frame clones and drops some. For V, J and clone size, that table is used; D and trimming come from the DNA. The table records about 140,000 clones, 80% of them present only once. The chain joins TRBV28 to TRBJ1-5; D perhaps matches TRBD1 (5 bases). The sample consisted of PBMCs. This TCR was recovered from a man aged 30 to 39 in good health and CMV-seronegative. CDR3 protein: CASSRQSNQPQHF. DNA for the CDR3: TGTGCCAGCAGTCGACAGTCCAATCAGCCCCAGCATTTT.